The 23 T cell receptor beta chains presented below share a single source sample, sequenced in a study of blood T cells in healthy people across ages. A J-beta primer mix and a sample-barcoded 5' primer were used in a second PCR of about 7 to 12 cycles. TCRdb re-analysed the 5' RACE reads in MiXCR, keeping a single row per CDR3 protein. Of under 2,000,000 distinct CDR3 sequences in the sample, around 48% were seen once. The sequenced sample was blood. These TCRs come from a woman aged 40 to 55 in good health.

This rearrangement joins TRBV6-5 to TRBJ1-2; 11 bases line up with TRBD1. J lost 8 bases, V lost 0 bases, and 5 bases had no gene match. Per germline, CDR1 MNHEY and CDR2 SVGAGI. The CDR3 covers 15 residues. The CDR3 here is CASSYSGGQGAGYTF. CDR3 in DNA: TGTGCCAGCAGTTACTCGGGTGGACAGGGGGCCGGCTACACCTTC.

This chain joins TRBV5-1 and TRBJ1-1; unclear D gene. The CDR3 consists of 14 residues. V was cut by 1 base and J by 9 bases, with 16 bases left in between. Germline CDR1 and CDR2: SGHRS and YFSETQ. CDR3 protein: CASSLIGEEGKAFF. The CDR3 nucleotides are TGCGCCAGCAGCTTGATAGGAGAAGAGGGCAAAGCTTTCTTT. The whole variable domain, remainder taken from reference TRBV5-1 and TRBJ1-1, is KAGVTQTPRYLIKTRGQQVTLSCSPISGHRSVSWYQQTPGQGLQFLFEYFSETQRNKGNFPGRFSGRQFSNSRSEMNVSTLELGDSALYLCASSLIGEEGKAFFGQGTRLTVV.

Only a few counts were recorded for this clonotype. V is TRBV27 and J is TRBJ2-5; D remains unclear. This CDR3 is 15 amino acids long. Germline V lookup: CDR1 MNHEY, CDR2 SMNVEV (reference sequence). Trimming stripped 4 bases from V and 5 bases from J, with 17 bases between. CDR3 loop: CASSSDPLRWETQYF. CDR3 sequence (DNA): TGTGCCAGCAGTTCGGACCCGCTGAGGTGGGAGACCCAGTACTTC.

As for this clonotype: This may stem from a read error, because a much larger clone lies one nucleotide away. The genes are TRBV29-1 and TRBJ2-5; D is possibly TRBD1 or TRBD2 (5 bases each). Germline loops: CDR1 SQVTM, CDR2 ANQGSEA. V gave up 4 bases and J gave up 4 bases, with 13 bases separating them. The CDR3 totals 13 residues. The CDR3 DNA follows: TGCAGCGTTGTAGCCAGGGACGGAGAGACCCAGTACTTC. Translating it yields CSVVARDGETQYF.

The chain couples TRBV4-1 to TRBJ2-3; tentatively, D is TRBD2 (5 bases). Germline V CDR1 and CDR2: MGHRA, YSYEKL. The V and J ends lost 0 bases and 1 base respectively, with 14 bases between them. This CDR3 has 17 amino acids. DNA of the CDR3: TGCGCCAGCAGCCAAGACGGTACGGGAAAGGGCACAGATACGCAGTATTTT. Its translation is CASSQDGTGKGTDTQYF.

This clonotype was observed at least ten times. This rearrangement joins TRBV29-1 to TRBJ2-7; D uncertain. CDR3 size: 13 residues. V was cut by 3 bases and J by 1 base, with 10 bases left in between. Looked up from germline, CDR1 is SQVTM and CDR2 is ANQGSEA. CDR3 bases: TGCAGCGTTGAGTCGGCGGTATCCTACGAGCAGTACTTC. Translated, it gives CSVESAVSYEQYF.

The chain joins TRBV12-3 or TRBV12-4 to TRBJ1-6, with D perhaps TRBD1 (6 bases). This CDR3 region has 15 residues. The V end was cut by 3 bases, the J end by 9 bases, with 15 bases between. The CDR3 DNA reads as TGTGCCAGCAGTTTTTACAGGGATGAGGGTTCACCCCTCCACTTT. Protein: CASSFYRDEGSPLHF.

This chain links TRBV6-5 with TRBJ1-6; D is unresolved. The CDR3 is 14 residues long. CDR1 MNHEY and CDR2 SVGAGI come from the germline V gene. V gave up 0 bases and J gave up 9 bases, with 9 bases separating them. CDR3 residues: CASSYSINSSPLHF. The CDR3 coding sequence is TGTGCCAGCAGTTACTCGATAAATTCTTCACCCCTCCACTTT.

This chain uses TRBV20-1 with TRBJ2-4; 7 bases agree with TRBD2. Losses at the gene ends were 4 bases for V and 0 bases for J; bases not matched to a gene: 3. Germline CDR1 and CDR2: DFQATT and SNEGSKA (reference sequence). The CDR3 loop spans 14 amino acids. The DNA for the CDR3 is TGCAGTGCTACTAGCGGAGAAGCCAAAAACATTCAGTACTTC. As protein: CSATSGEAKNIQYF.

This clonotype was recorded a few times. The chain links TRBV4-3 to TRBJ2-3; the D is unclear. Per germline, CDR1 LGHNA and CDR2 YSLEER. V lost 3 bases and J lost 0, with 16 bases in between. CDR3 size: 17 residues. The CDR3 reads CASSHWTPERSTDTQYF. DNA of the CDR3: TGCGCCAGCAGCCATTGGACCCCTGAGAGGAGCACAGATACGCAGTATTTT.

This clonotype was seen only a few times. This chain links TRBV25-1 with TRBJ2-1; D is possibly TRBD2 (5 bases). This CDR3 has 14 amino acids. The V gene's germline CDR1 is MGHDK and CDR2 SYGVNS. V was clipped by 1 base and J by 5 bases, with 9 bases between them. The CDR3 coding sequence is TGTGCCAGCAGTGAATTAGCGCTTGACAATGAGCAGTTCTTC. The encoded protein is CASSELALDNEQFF.

The sample holds a few counts of this clonotype. CDR3 sequence reads: CASKFIRDPEYEQFF. The CDR3, as DNA: TGTGCCAGCAAATTCATCCGGGACCCTGAGTATGAGCAGTTCTTC. The V call is TRBV7-2, the J call TRBJ2-1; D tentatively reads TRBD1 or TRBD2 (5 bases each). V gave up 7 bases and J gave up 8 bases, with 21 bases separating them. This CDR3 spans 15 amino acids. CDR1 SGHTA and CDR2 FQGNSA come from the germline V gene. Supplemented by reference TRBV7-2 and TRBJ2-1, the full variable domain reads GAGVSQSPSNKVTEKGKDVELRCDPISGHTALYWYRQSLGQGLEFLIYFQGNSAPDKSGLPSDRFSAERTGGSVSTLTIQRTQQEDSAVYLCASKFIRDPEYEQFFGPGTRLTVL.

On this clonotype: At one boundary the junction diverges from the germline segment, which might be a read error. The rearrangement uses TRBV7-9 and TRBJ2-1; 11 nucleotides agree with TRBD2. From germline, CDR1 is SEHNR and CDR2 FQNEAQ (reference sequence). This CDR3 contains 16 residues. The CDR3 DNA is TGTGCCAGCAGCCCTGGGACTAGCGGAATCTACAATGGGCAGTTCTTC. Translated, it gives CASSPGTSGIYNGQFF. The whole variable domain, remainder taken from reference TRBV7-9 and TRBJ2-1, is DTGVSQNPRHKITKRGQNVTFRCDPISEHNRLYWYRQTLGQGPEFLTYFQNEAQLEKSRLLSDRFSAERPKGSFSTLEIQRTEQGDSAMYLCASSPGTSGIYNGQFFGPGTRLTVL.

The CDR3 is CSALGTAGEQYF. Written as DNA, the CDR3 is TGCAGTGCCCTCGGAACCGCAGGCGAGCAGTACTTC. This chain connects TRBV20-1 to TRBJ2-4; no firm D call. The J call is uncertain, as TRBJ2-7 better fits the DNA end. CDR3 length: 12 amino acids. Germline V gene data show CDR1 as DFQATT and CDR2 as SNEGSKA (reference sequence).

The V call is TRBV28, the J call TRBJ2-1; 9 bases line up with TRBD2. The CDR3 loop spans 16 amino acids. V lost 7 bases and J lost 2; bases outside the gene matches: 9. Germline CDR1 reads MDHEN; CDR2 reads SYDVKM. CDR3 residues: CASKYGKRGAYNEQFF. CDR3 bases: TGTGCCAGCAAATACGGAAAGCGGGGGGCCTACAATGAGCAGTTCTTC.

The V call is TRBV15, the J call TRBJ2-1; D is perhaps TRBD1 (5 bases). The CDR3 length is 15 residues. Trimming stripped 0 bases from V and 6 bases from J, with 12 bases between. Germline CDR1 and CDR2: LNHNV and YYDKDF (reference sequence). DNA of the CDR3: TGTGCCACCAGCAGAGATCTAGGGGCTGGCAATGAGCAGTTCTTC. It codes for CATSRDLGAGNEQFF.

This clonotype has more than one count but fewer than ten. V is TRBV5-6 and J is TRBJ2-1; 7 positions match TRBD1. Germline values: CDR1 SGHDT, CDR2 YYEEEE. J lost 4 bases, V lost 5 bases, and 9 bases had no gene match. This CDR3 is built from 15 residues. CDR3 sequence reads: CASRTGIWGYNEQFF. For the CDR3, the DNA is TGTGCCAGCAGGACAGGGATTTGGGGGTACAATGAGCAGTTCTTC. The variable domain in full, completed from reference TRBV5-6 and TRBJ2-1, reads DAGVTQSPTHLIKTRGQQVTLRCSPKSGHDTVSWYQQALGQGPQFIFQYYEEEERQRGNFPDRFSGHQFPNYSSELNVNALLLGDSALYLCASRTGIWGYNEQFFGPGTRLTVL.

This clonotype was counted only a few times. J is TRBJ2-1 and V is TRBV28, with 8 bases matching TRBD1. Trimming at V came to 5 bases and at J to 2 bases, leaving 8 bases not matched to a gene. Germline lookup yields CDR1 MDHEN and CDR2 SYDVKM. The CDR3 totals 16 residues. In DNA form, the CDR3 reads TGTGCCAGCAGTCCCTGGACAGGGAACACCTACAATGAGCAGTTCTTC. It specifies CASSPWTGNTYNEQFF.

The chain employs TRBV4-2 and TRBJ2-6; the match to TRBD1 covers 7 bases. The CDR3 contains 18 residues. The V and J ends lost 4 bases and 0 bases, in that order; junction bases with no gene match: 9. Looked up from germline, CDR1 is LGHNA and CDR2 is YNFKEQ. CDR3 DNA: TGTGCCAGCAGCCCTACAGGGGTGTCCGCCTCTGGGGCCAACGTCCTGACTTTC. This sequence encodes CASSPTGVSASGANVLTF.

CDR3 nucleotide sequence: TGTGCCAGCGCGTCCCCTCACTCTGGGGCCAACGTCCTGACTTTC. Residues: CASASPHSGANVLTF. The chain couples TRBV28 to TRBJ2-6; no clear D gene. This CDR3 spans 15 amino acids. V was pared by 8 bases and J by 0 bases, with 11 bases between. Germline CDR1 reads MDHEN; CDR2 reads SYDVKM.

The V call is TRBV28, the J call TRBJ1-5, with D unclear. Germline V gene sequence: CDR1 MDHEN, CDR2 SYDVKM. This CDR3 is 14 amino acids long. V dropped 6 bases and J dropped 3 bases, with 12 bases sitting between them. The CDR3 nucleotides read TGTGCCAGCAGGCTTTCCCCCCCCAATCAGCCCCAGCATTTT. Amino acid sequence: CASRLSPPNQPQHF.

V and J are TRBV7-2 and TRBJ1-5, with unresolved D. The CDR3 loop spans 14 amino acids. Germline CDR1 SGHTA, CDR2 FQGNSA. The V and J ends lost 4 bases and 10 bases respectively, with 17 bases between them. CDR3 sequence: CASSSTAGLSPQHF. The CDR3 DNA follows: TGTGCCAGCAGCTCAACCGCGGGCTTGAGTCCCCAGCATTTT.

This clonotype was found a few times. The chain is built from TRBV29-1 and TRBJ1-2; a possible D gene is TRBD1 (5 bases). The germline CDR1 and CDR2 sequences are SQVTM and ANQGSEA. The CDR3 runs to 11 residues. Trimming took 2 bases from V and 8 from J, leaving 9 bases between them. CDR3 in DNA: TGCAGCGTTGAATCCGGGGGAGGCTACACCTTC. Translated: CSVESGGGYTF.